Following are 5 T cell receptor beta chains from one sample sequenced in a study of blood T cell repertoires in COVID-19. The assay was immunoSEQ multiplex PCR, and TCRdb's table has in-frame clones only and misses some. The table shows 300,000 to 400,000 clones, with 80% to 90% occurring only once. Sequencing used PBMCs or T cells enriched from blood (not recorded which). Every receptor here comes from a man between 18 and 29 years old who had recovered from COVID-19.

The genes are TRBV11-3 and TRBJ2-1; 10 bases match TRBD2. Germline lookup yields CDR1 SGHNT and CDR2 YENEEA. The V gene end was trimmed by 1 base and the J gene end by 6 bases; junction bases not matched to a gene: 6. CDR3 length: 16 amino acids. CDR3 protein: CASSLGASGSLNEQFF. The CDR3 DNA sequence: TGTGCCAGCAGCTTAGGAGCTAGCGGGAGTCTCAATGAGCAGTTCTTC.

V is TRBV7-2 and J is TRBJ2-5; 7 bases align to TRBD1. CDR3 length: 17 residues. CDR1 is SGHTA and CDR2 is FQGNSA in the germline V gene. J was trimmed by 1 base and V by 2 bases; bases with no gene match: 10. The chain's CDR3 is CASSLSPGTVFQETQYF. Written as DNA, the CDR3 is TGTGCCAGCAGCTTAAGTCCCGGGACAGTCTTCCAAGAGACCCAGTACTTC. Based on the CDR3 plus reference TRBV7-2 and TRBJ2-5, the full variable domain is GAGVSQSPSNKVTEKGKDVELRCDPISGHTALYWYRQSLGQGLEFLIYFQGNSAPDKSGLPSDRFSAERTGGSVSTLTIQRTQQEDSAVYLCASSLSPGTVFQETQYFGPGTRLLVL.

This CDR3 is CASSPTGGGNQPQHF. CDR3 nucleotide sequence: TGTGCCAGCTCACCCACAGGAGGGGGCAATCAGCCCCAGCATTTT. The J gene is TRBJ1-5, the V gene TRBV18; D is possibly TRBD1 (5 bases). Per the germline V gene, CDR1 is KGHSH and CDR2 is LQKENI. The CDR3 is 15 amino acids. V was cut by 3 bases and J by 2 bases, with 11 bases left in between.

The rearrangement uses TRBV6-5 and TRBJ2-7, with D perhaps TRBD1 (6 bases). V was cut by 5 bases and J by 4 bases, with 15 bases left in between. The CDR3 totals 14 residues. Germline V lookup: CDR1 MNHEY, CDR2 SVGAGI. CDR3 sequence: CASSRSRGRYEQYF. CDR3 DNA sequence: TGTGCCAGCAGTCGAAGCAGGGGAAGGTACGAGCAGTACTTC.

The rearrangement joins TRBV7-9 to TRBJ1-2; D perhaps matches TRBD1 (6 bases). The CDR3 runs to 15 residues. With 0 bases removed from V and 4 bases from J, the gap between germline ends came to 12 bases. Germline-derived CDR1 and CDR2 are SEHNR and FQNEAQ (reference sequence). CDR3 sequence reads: CASSLAHREGYGYTF. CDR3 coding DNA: TGTGCCAGCAGCTTAGCACACAGGGAGGGCTATGGCTACACCTTC. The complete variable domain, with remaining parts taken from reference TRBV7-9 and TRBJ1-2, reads DTGVSQNPRHKITKRGQNVTFRCDPISEHNRLYWYRQTLGQGPEFLTYFQNEAQLEKSRLLSDRFSAERPKGSFSTLEIQRTEQGDSAMYLCASSLAHREGYGYTFGSGTRLTVV.